This is a list of T cell receptor beta chains from one sample in a study of naive and memory T cell subsets. TCRdb re-called the UMI-ligation and nested PCR reads with MiXCR, one entry per CDR3 protein. The data contain about 17,000 distinct CDR3 sequences, roughly 8.7% of them singletons. Sequenced material: central memory CD8+ T cells from blood. These receptors originate from a human donor in good health. Each CDR3 is given with its conserved first and last residue. A D gene is named only where the DNA matches it firmly. Size is omitted from some rows. Given values are once, few, many or a class for expanded clones.

CDR3 DNA: TGTGCCAGCAGCTTAGGGGCCTGGGACAGGGAGGAGACCCAGTACTTC
CDR3 protein: CASSLGAWDREETQYF
D gene: TRBD1
clone size: few
CDR3 length: 16
J gene: TRBJ2-5
V gene: TRBV7-2

CDR3 DNA: TGCGCCAGCAGCCAAGTAGTCTGGACAGCTAATGAAGCTTTCTTT
CDR3 protein: CASSQVVWTANEAFF
D gene: -
clone size: few
CDR3 length: 15
J gene: TRBJ1-1
V gene: TRBV4-3

CDR3 DNA: TGCAGTGCTGGCCAGGCAGAGCAGTTCTTC
CDR3 protein: CSAGQAEQFF
D gene: -
clone size: few
CDR3 length: 10
J gene: TRBJ2-1
V gene: TRBV20-1

CDR3 DNA: TGTGCCAGCAGTGTGGCGCCGGGACAGGGGAGAAATGAGCAGTTCTTC
CDR3 protein: CASSVAPGQGRNEQFF
D gene: TRBD1
clone size: -
CDR3 length: 16
J gene: TRBJ2-1
V gene: TRBV6-4

CDR3 DNA: TGTGCCAGCAGCCTCCGGGAGCAGAACACCGGGGAGCTGTTTTTT
CDR3 protein: CASSLREQNTGELFF
D gene: -
clone size: many
CDR3 length: 15
J gene: TRBJ2-2
V gene: TRBV11-1

CDR3 DNA: TGTGCCAGCAGTGAAGGAGGGGACTTCCCACGGCGGCACTTC
CDR3 protein: CASSEGGDFPRRHF
D gene: -
clone size: -
CDR3 length: 14
J gene: TRBJ2-7
V gene: TRBV6-1

CDR3 DNA: TGCGCCAGCAGCCAAGAACCGGGACAGGGTCAGGGGGAGCTGTTTTTT
CDR3 protein: CASSQEPGQGQGELFF
D gene: TRBD1
clone size: many
CDR3 length: 16
J gene: TRBJ2-2
V gene: TRBV4-3

CDR3 DNA: TGTGCCAGCTCACCGTCTAGGGGGGAATCGAGGGAGCAGTACTTC
CDR3 protein: CASSPSRGESREQYF
D gene: -
clone size: many
CDR3 length: 15
J gene: TRBJ2-7
V gene: TRBV18

CDR3 DNA: TGTGCCAGCAGTTCTCCGGGACAGGGAATCTACGAGCAGTACTTC
CDR3 protein: CASSSPGQGIYEQYF
D gene: TRBD1
clone size: few
CDR3 length: 15
J gene: TRBJ2-7
V gene: TRBV6-5

CDR3 DNA: TGCGCCAGCAGCCAAGATATTCCCGCTGGGACTAGCGGGAGGAATGAGCAGTTCTTC
CDR3 protein: CASSQDIPAGTSGRNEQFF
D gene: TRBD2
clone size: few
CDR3 length: 19
J gene: TRBJ2-1
V gene: TRBV4-3

CDR3 DNA: TGTGCCAGCAGCCAAGACCCGAGTGCCGCCGAGCAGTACTTC
CDR3 protein: CASSQDPSAAEQYF
D gene: -
clone size: many
CDR3 length: 14
J gene: TRBJ2-7
V gene: TRBV4-2

CDR3 DNA: TGTGCCAGCAGCCCCCTTGGAGGGGGCCAAGGAGATACGCAGTATTTT
CDR3 protein: CASSPLGGGQGDTQYF
D gene: -
clone size: few
CDR3 length: 16
J gene: TRBJ2-3
V gene: TRBV11-1

CDR3 DNA: TGTGCCACCAGCAGAGATTCGGCTAGCTCAGAGACCCAGTACTTC
CDR3 protein: CATSRDSASSETQYF
D gene: -
clone size: many
CDR3 length: 15
J gene: TRBJ2-5
V gene: TRBV15

CDR3 DNA: TGCAGTGCTAGGGGTCTGGGGGGCCCCCAAGAGACCCAGTACTTC
CDR3 protein: CSARGLGGPQETQYF
D gene: -
clone size: few
CDR3 length: 15
J gene: TRBJ2-5
V gene: TRBV20-1

CDR3 DNA: TGTGCCAGCAGCCAAGGGACAGGGGATGTAAACATTCAGTACTTC
CDR3 protein: CASSQGTGDVNIQYF
D gene: TRBD1
clone size: many
CDR3 length: 15
J gene: TRBJ2-4
V gene: TRBV4-2

CDR3 DNA: TGTGCCAGCAGCAAAAGGTGTAGGGAGCTGTTTTTT
CDR3 protein: CASSKRCRELFF
D gene: -
clone size: -
CDR3 length: 12
J gene: TRBJ2-2
V gene: TRBV21-1

CDR3 DNA: TGTGCCAGCAGCTTAGTGCTAGCGGACTTCTACGAGCAGTACTTC
CDR3 protein: CASSLVLADFYEQYF
D gene: TRBD2
clone size: many
CDR3 length: 15
J gene: TRBJ2-7
V gene: TRBV7-6

CDR3 DNA: TGTGCCAGCAGCCAGGGAGACAAGCACACCGGGGAGCTGTTTTTT
CDR3 protein: CASSQGDKHTGELFF
D gene: -
clone size: -
CDR3 length: 15
J gene: TRBJ2-2
V gene: TRBV28

CDR3 DNA: TGCAGCGTTGACGGGACTTCGGTAGAGACCCAGTACTTC
CDR3 protein: CSVDGTSVETQYF
D gene: -
clone size: -
CDR3 length: 13
J gene: TRBJ2-5
V gene: TRBV29-1

CDR3 DNA: TGTGCCAGCAGTGACTCTGCAGGGGGTGTCGATGAGCAGTTCTTC
CDR3 protein: CASSDSAGGVDEQFF
D gene: TRBD1
clone size: -
CDR3 length: 15
J gene: TRBJ2-1
V gene: TRBV6-4

CDR3 DNA: TGTGCCAGCAGCTCCTCGACCCGGGATACGCAGTATTTT
CDR3 protein: CASSSSTRDTQYF
D gene: -
clone size: -
CDR3 length: 13
J gene: TRBJ2-3
V gene: TRBV7-9

CDR3 DNA: TGTGCCAGCAGTAACCGGGACATTGACGAGCAGTTCTTC
CDR3 protein: CASSNRDIDEQFF
D gene: -
clone size: -
CDR3 length: 13
J gene: TRBJ2-1
V gene: TRBV6-2/TRBV6-3

CDR3 DNA: TGTGCCAGCACCCTAGGGTCCTACAATGAGCAGTTCTTC
CDR3 protein: CASTLGSYNEQFF
D gene: -
clone size: -
CDR3 length: 13
J gene: TRBJ2-1
V gene: TRBV28

CDR3 DNA: TGTGCCAGCAGCGGTGCCACGGAAGCTTTCTTT
CDR3 protein: CASSGATEAFF
D gene: -
clone size: many
CDR3 length: 11
J gene: TRBJ1-1
V gene: TRBV12-3/TRBV12-4

CDR3 DNA: TGTGCCAGCAGCTTAAATGAGGATACGCAGTATTTT
CDR3 protein: CASSLNEDTQYF
D gene: -
clone size: -
CDR3 length: 12
J gene: TRBJ2-3
V gene: TRBV7-3

CDR3 DNA: TGCAGCGTGCGAACCCCCTACAATGAGCAGTTCTTC
CDR3 protein: CSVRTPYNEQFF
D gene: -
clone size: -
CDR3 length: 12
J gene: TRBJ2-1
V gene: TRBV29-1

CDR3 DNA: TGTGCCAGCAGTGAAAGACTCCCTCGGGGGGAGCAGTACTTC
CDR3 protein: CASSERLPRGEQYF
D gene: -
clone size: many
CDR3 length: 14
J gene: TRBJ2-7
V gene: TRBV2

CDR3 DNA: TGCACCAGCAGCCAAGATTTGACTCTCAATCAGCCCCAGCATTTT
CDR3 protein: CTSSQDLTLNQPQHF
D gene: -
clone size: -
CDR3 length: 15
J gene: TRBJ1-5
V gene: TRBV1

CDR3 DNA: TGTGCCAGCAGCCTGGGCCGGGGCGGGATCTACGAGCAGTACTTC
CDR3 protein: CASSLGRGGIYEQYF
D gene: -
clone size: -
CDR3 length: 15
J gene: TRBJ2-7
V gene: TRBV3-1

CDR3 DNA: TGCAGCGTTGGCGACAGTACCTACGAGCAGTACTTC
CDR3 protein: CSVGDSTYEQYF
D gene: -
clone size: -
CDR3 length: 12
J gene: TRBJ2-7
V gene: TRBV29-1

CDR3 DNA: TGTGCCAGCAGCCAAGATGGGGGGGCGGGCCCAGATACGCAGTATTTT
CDR3 protein: CASSQDGGAGPDTQYF
D gene: -
clone size: -
CDR3 length: 16
J gene: TRBJ2-3
V gene: TRBV4-2

CDR3 DNA: TGTGCCAGCAGCTCCGCTTTGGGGGGAGTAGCCTACAATGAGCAGTTCTTC
CDR3 protein: CASSSALGGVAYNEQFF
D gene: -
clone size: many
CDR3 length: 17
J gene: TRBJ2-1
V gene: TRBV7-9

CDR3 DNA: TGTGCCAGCAGTTTAGGAACAGGATTCTACGAGCAGTACTTC
CDR3 protein: CASSLGTGFYEQYF
D gene: -
clone size: medium-sized
CDR3 length: 14
J gene: TRBJ2-7
V gene: TRBV12-3/TRBV12-4

CDR3 DNA: TGTGCCAGCAGCTTAGAAATGGGGCCAGATACGCAGTATTTT
CDR3 protein: CASSLEMGPDTQYF
D gene: -
clone size: many
CDR3 length: 14
J gene: TRBJ2-3
V gene: TRBV7-2

CDR3 DNA: TGTGCCAGCAGAACAGGGTACGGCTACACCTTC
CDR3 protein: CASRTGYGYTF
D gene: -
clone size: few
CDR3 length: 11
J gene: TRBJ1-2
V gene: TRBV28

CDR3 DNA: TGTGCCAGCAGCCAACAAGGGGGGGGAAATTCACCCCTCCACTTT
CDR3 protein: CASSQQGGGNSPLHF
D gene: -
clone size: many
CDR3 length: 15
J gene: TRBJ1-6
V gene: TRBV3-1

CDR3 DNA: TGTGCCAGCCTAGGATCCTGGGACTATGGCTACACCTTC
CDR3 protein: CASLGSWDYGYTF
D gene: -
clone size: few
CDR3 length: 13
J gene: TRBJ1-2
V gene: TRBV25-1

CDR3 DNA: TGTGCCAGCAGTCTAGGCCCTAATGAAAAACTGTTTTTT
CDR3 protein: CASSLGPNEKLFF
D gene: -
clone size: many
CDR3 length: 13
J gene: TRBJ1-4
V gene: TRBV25-1

CDR3 DNA: TGTGCCAGCAGCCAAGAACTAGCGGATTCATACAATGAGCAGTTCTTC
CDR3 protein: CASSQELADSYNEQFF
D gene: TRBD2
clone size: many
CDR3 length: 16
J gene: TRBJ2-1
V gene: TRBV4-2

CDR3 DNA: TGTGCCAGCAGTTGGCAGGGCACCTACAATGAGCAGTTCTTC
CDR3 protein: CASSWQGTYNEQFF
D gene: -
clone size: -
CDR3 length: 14
J gene: TRBJ2-1
V gene: TRBV6-2/TRBV6-3

CDR3 DNA: TGCAGCGTTTGGACAGGGACGGACTACGAGCAGTACTTC
CDR3 protein: CSVWTGTDYEQYF
D gene: TRBD1
clone size: once
CDR3 length: 13
J gene: TRBJ2-7
V gene: TRBV29-1

CDR3 DNA: TGTGCCAGCAGTTTAGGGACGATAGCTGGCTACACCTTC
CDR3 protein: CASSLGTIAGYTF
D gene: -
clone size: -
CDR3 length: 13
J gene: TRBJ1-2
V gene: TRBV12-3/TRBV12-4

CDR3 DNA: TGTGTCAGCAGTTCAGCCTACAGGGAGGATCAGCCCCAGCATTTT
CDR3 protein: CVSSSAYREDQPQHF
D gene: -
clone size: -
CDR3 length: 15
J gene: TRBJ1-5
V gene: TRBV28

CDR3 DNA: TGTGCCAGCAGAAGCGAGCGGGGGATTGGGGAGACCCAGTACTTC
CDR3 protein: CASRSERGIGETQYF
D gene: -
clone size: many
CDR3 length: 15
J gene: TRBJ2-5
V gene: TRBV21-1

CDR3 DNA: TGTGCCAGCAGCACCGGGACAGGGGGCAATCAGCCCCAGCATTTT
CDR3 protein: CASSTGTGGNQPQHF
D gene: TRBD1
clone size: few
CDR3 length: 15
J gene: TRBJ1-5
V gene: TRBV27

CDR3 DNA: TGCGCCAGCAGCCAAGATTGGGCTTTCCAAGAGACCCAGTACTTC
CDR3 protein: CASSQDWAFQETQYF
D gene: -
clone size: -
CDR3 length: 15
J gene: TRBJ2-5
V gene: TRBV4-3